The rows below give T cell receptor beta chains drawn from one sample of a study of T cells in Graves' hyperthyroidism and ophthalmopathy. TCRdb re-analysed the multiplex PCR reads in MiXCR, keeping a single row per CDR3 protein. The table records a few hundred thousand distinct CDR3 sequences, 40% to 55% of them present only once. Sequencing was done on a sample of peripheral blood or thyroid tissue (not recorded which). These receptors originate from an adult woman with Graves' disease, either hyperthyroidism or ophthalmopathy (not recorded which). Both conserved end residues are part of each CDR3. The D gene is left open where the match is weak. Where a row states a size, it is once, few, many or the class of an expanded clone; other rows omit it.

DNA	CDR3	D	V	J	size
TGTGCCATCAGTCCGGGACAGGGCTGGGATGGCTACACCTTC	CAISPGQGWDGYTF	TRBD1	TRBV10-3	TRBJ1-2	-
TGTGCCAGCAGCTTAGTCAGGGGAGCCTACGAGCAGTACTTC	CASSLVRGAYEQYF	-	TRBV7-2	TRBJ2-7	many
TGCACCGTCCAATCCCGAGGGGGGCAGGGGGCCTACGAGCAGTACTTC	CTVQSRGGQGAYEQYF	-	TRBV29-1	TRBJ2-7	once
TGTGCCACCAGCAGATTAGCGGGACAAGAGACCCAGTACTTC	CATSRLAGQETQYF	TRBD2	TRBV15	TRBJ2-5	-
TGCAGCGTAGAAAGCGGACAGGGGACCACCGGGGAGCTGTTTTTT	CSVESGQGTTGELFF	TRBD1	TRBV29-1	TRBJ2-2	few
TGTGCCGCCCCGGGTTGGAACACCGGGGAGCTGTTTTTT	CAAPGWNTGELFF	-	TRBV6-1	TRBJ2-2	few
TGTGCTAGTGGTTTCGGCAGGGCTGGAAACACCATATATTTT	CASGFGRAGNTIYF	-	TRBV12-5	TRBJ1-3	once
TGTGCCAGCAGTTACTCATCTATCAGCTATGGCTACACCTTC	CASSYSSISYGYTF	-	TRBV6-5	TRBJ1-2	-
TGTGCCAGCAGCCCAGCCCGACAGGGGAGGGTTGGTGCTTTCTTT	CASSPARQGRVGAFF	TRBD1	TRBV7-9	TRBJ1-1	-
TGTGCCACCAGCAGAGATATTGGGGACACTTCCGGGGACGATGGCTACACCTTC	CATSRDIGDTSGDDGYTF	-	TRBV15	TRBJ1-2	-
TGCAGCGTTGTTCGTAGAGGGTTGGCCTACGGCACTGAAGCTTTCTTT	CSVVRRGLAYGTEAFF	-	TRBV29-1	TRBJ1-1	-
TGTGCCACCAGCAGAGATTTTCCCGGGGATGGCTACACCTTC	CATSRDFPGDGYTF	-	TRBV15	TRBJ1-2	-
TGTGCCAGCAGCATCCAGCATTTT	CASSIQHF	-	TRBV7-2	TRBJ1-5	-
TGTGCCAGCAGCGCACAGGGTTCTGGCATGAACACTGAAGCTTTCTTT	CASSAQGSGMNTEAFF	-	TRBV9	TRBJ1-1	many
TGTGCCAGCAGTCCCACAGGAATGAACACTGAAGCTTTCTTT	CASSPTGMNTEAFF	-	TRBV12-3/TRBV12-4	TRBJ1-1	many
TGTGCCAGCAGCTCGACAGGTGGTAATGAAAAACTGTTTTTT	CASSSTGGNEKLFF	-	TRBV12-3/TRBV12-4	TRBJ1-4	-
TGTGCCAGCAGTCGGACTAGCGGGAATAATTCACCCCTCCACTTT	CASSRTSGNNSPLHF	-	TRBV2	TRBJ1-6	once
TGCGCCAGCAGCACCCATCGGGGGACCACTGAAGCTTTCTTT	CASSTHRGTTEAFF	-	TRBV4-3	TRBJ1-1	-
TGTGCCAGTAGAGATGGACGCGGAGTACGGAACACTGAAGCTTTCTTT	CASRDGRGVRNTEAFF	-	TRBV19	TRBJ1-1	many
TGCGCCAGCAGCAAGGGACGGGACTCCGATAACTATGGCTACACCTTC	CASSKGRDSDNYGYTF	-	TRBV5-1	TRBJ1-2	-
TGCGCCAGCAGCCGGACAGGGACTAACTATGGCTACACCTTC	CASSRTGTNYGYTF	TRBD1	TRBV5-1	TRBJ1-2	-
TGTGCCACCACGAGGAGAACAACTAATGAAAAACTGTTTTTT	CATTRRTTNEKLFF	-	TRBV24-1	TRBJ1-4	few
TGTGCCAGTACTGCCCGACAGGGAGGAGGTGGCTACACCTTC	CASTARQGGGGYTF	TRBD1	TRBV19	TRBJ1-2	few
TGCGCCAGCAGCTTGGCTGGAACGGGACAGGCATACACCATATATTTT	CASSLAGTGQAYTIYF	TRBD1	TRBV5-1	TRBJ1-3	many
TGCAGTGCCCCGAAGGGCAGGGGTGACGGGGAGCTGTTTTTT	CSAPKGRGDGELFF	-	TRBV20-1	TRBJ2-2	once
TGTGCCAGCAGTTTTCTTTCAGGCAGACAAGAGACCCAGTACTTC	CASSFLSGRQETQYF	-	TRBV12-3/TRBV12-4	TRBJ2-5	many
TGCAGTGCGCCCGACAGGGGGATGGGTGAAAAACTGTTTTTT	CSAPDRGMGEKLFF	TRBD1	TRBV20-1	TRBJ1-4	-
TGCAGCGTTGAAGGGCGCCTAGCCCACTATGAGCAGTTCTTC	CSVEGRLAHYEQFF	-	TRBV29-1	TRBJ2-1	once